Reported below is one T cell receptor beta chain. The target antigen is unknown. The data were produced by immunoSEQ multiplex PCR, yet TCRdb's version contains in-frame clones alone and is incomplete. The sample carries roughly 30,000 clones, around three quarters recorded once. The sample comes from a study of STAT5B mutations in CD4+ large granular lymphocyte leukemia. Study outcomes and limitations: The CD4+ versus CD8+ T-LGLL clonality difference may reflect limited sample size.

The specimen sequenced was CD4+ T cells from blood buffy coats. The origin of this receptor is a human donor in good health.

The CDR3 coding sequence is TGCGCCAGCAGCTTGCGACAGGGCCCTGGGGAGCTGTTTTTT. Residues: CASSLRQGPGELFF. The V call is TRBV5-1, the J call TRBJ2-2; 7 nucleotides align to TRBD1. Germline CDR1 reads SGHRS; CDR2 reads YFSETQ. CDR3 length equals 14 residues. Losses at the gene ends were 1 base for V and 8 bases for J; bases not matched to a gene: 5.